Following are 10 T cell receptor beta chains from one sample sequenced in a study of T cell responses to AZD1222 COVID-19 vaccine. Sequenced by immunoSEQ multiplex PCR; TCRdb stores in-frame clones only, minus some. Here the sample spans tens of thousands of clones, about nine tenths being singletons. Sequenced here: peripheral blood, sampled 28 days after the second AZD1222 dose. These TCRs come from an adult who received the AZD1222 COVID-19 vaccine.

The chain joins TRBV18 to TRBJ2-7; D is perhaps TRBD2 (6 bases). The length of the CDR3 is 12 residues. CDR1 KGHSH and CDR2 LQKENI come from the germline V gene. V lost 3 bases, J lost 5 bases, and 8 bases lay in between. The CDR3 DNA sequence: TGTGCCAGCTCACCCGGAGGGGACGAGCAGTACTTC. Its protein product is CASSPGGDEQYF.

The V gene is TRBV5-4, the J gene TRBJ2-7; D remains ambiguous. CDR3 length equals 13 residues. CDR1 and CDR2 from the germline V gene are SGHNT and YYREEE (reference sequence). The ends were cut back, 3 bases at V and 1 base at J, with 8 bases in the middle. CDR3 loop: CASSSRNSYEQYF. DNA of the CDR3: TGTGCCAGCAGCTCACGTAATTCCTACGAGCAGTACTTC. Combining the CDR3 with reference TRBV5-4 and TRBJ2-7 gives the whole variable domain ETGVTQSPTHLIKTRGQQVTLRCSSQSGHNTVSWYQQALGQGPQFIFQYYREEENGRGNFPPRFSGLQFPNYSSELNVNALELDDSALYLCASSSRNSYEQYFGPGTRLTVT.

The CDR3 spells CASSRAGLNTEAFF. The CDR3 region has the DNA TGTGCCAGCAGTAGGGCGGGACTCAACACTGAAGCTTTCTTT. The chain joins TRBV6-2 or TRBV6-3 to TRBJ1-1; a weak D match, TRBD1 (5 bases). The germline V gene encodes CDR1 MNHEY and CDR2 SVGEGT. The CDR3 runs 14 residues. Trimming took 5 bases from V and 2 from J, leaving 12 bases between them.

This chain uses TRBV2 with TRBJ1-2; TRBD1 matches at 10 bases. Germline assignment: CDR1 SNHLY and CDR2 FYNNEI. Losses at the gene ends were 10 bases for V and 4 bases for J; bases not matched to a gene: 3. The CDR3 runs 12 residues. CDR3 nucleotide sequence: TGTGCCAACCGGGACAGGGGCTATGGCTACACCTTC. It translates to CANRDRGYGYTF.

This chain links TRBV21-1 with TRBJ1-5; no check of the table's D call, TRBD1, against the DNA was made. TRBV21-1 is an annotated pseudogene. CDR3 length equals 14 residues. CDR3 sequence: CASNPKGHHQPQHF. The CDR3 nucleotides read TGTGCCAGCAACCCTAAGGGACATCATCAGCCCCAGCATTTT.

CDR3 sequence reads: CSVGAHSYTGELFF. As DNA, the CDR3 is TGCAGCGTTGGGGCCCACAGTTACACCGGGGAGCTGTTTTTT. The V and J genes are TRBV29-1 and TRBJ2-2; no firm D call. Germline CDR1 is SQVTM and CDR2 is ANQGSEA. V shed 4 bases and J shed 3 bases, with 12 bases lying between them. The CDR3 is made up of 14 amino acids.

This sequence joins TRBV3-1 (or the pseudogene TRBV3-2) and TRBJ2-7; 10 bases agree with TRBD1. Germline V gene data show CDR1 as LGHDT and CDR2 as YNNKEL (reference sequence). The CDR3 has 16 residues. Trimming at V came to 4 bases and at J to 0 bases, leaving 6 bases not matched to a gene. This CDR3 reads CASSRKGQGSSYEQYF. CDR3 nucleotides: TGTGCCAGCAGCCGAAAGGGACAGGGGAGCTCCTACGAGCAGTACTTC.

This clone appeared a single time. The rearrangement uses TRBV6-1 and TRBJ1-5, with 9 bases matching TRBD1. V shed 0 bases, J shed 7 bases, and the junction held 7 bases outside the gene matches. Per the germline V gene, CDR1 is MNHNS and CDR2 is SASEGT. The CDR3 has 16 amino acids. The CDR3 DNA sequence: TGTGCCAGCAGTGAAGCCACCGGGACAGGGAAACAGCCCCAGCATTTT. Protein: CASSEATGTGKQPQHF.

J is TRBJ2-2 and V is TRBV5-1; a possible D gene is TRBD2 (6 bases). CDR3 length equals 16 residues. Trimming shortened V by 4 bases and J by 1 base, and 14 bases separated the two germline ends. Germline-derived CDR1 and CDR2 are SGHRS and YFSETQ. DNA for the CDR3: TGCGCCAGCAGCGTAACCGGGACTGAGAACACCGGGGAGCTGTTTTTT. Encoded protein: CASSVTGTENTGELFF. Based on the CDR3 plus reference TRBV5-1 and TRBJ2-2, the full variable domain is KAGVTQTPRYLIKTRGQQVTLSCSPISGHRSVSWYQQTPGQGLQFLFEYFSETQRNKGNFPGRFSGRQFSNSRSEMNVSTLELGDSALYLCASSVTGTENTGELFFGEGSRLTVL.

The V and J genes are TRBV6-5 and TRBJ1-3; no reliable D call. The CDR3 extends over 15 amino acids. From germline, CDR1 is MNHEY and CDR2 SVGAGI. Trimming removed 6 bases at V and 0 bases at J, with 12 bases between. CDR3 loop: CASRPSHLSGNTIYF. The DNA for the CDR3 is TGTGCCAGCAGGCCAAGCCATCTCTCTGGAAACACCATATATTTT.